The present T cell receptor (beta chain) was sequenced within a study of CD8+CD57+ T cells in acquired aplastic anemia. Overall study context: Sorted CD4+ and CD8+ cells yielded DNA averaging approximately 3 ug.

This clonotype appeared once. The antigen remains undetermined. Genomic DNA served as template for TCR beta VDJ and CDR3 profiling. TCRdb reprocessed the reads via MiXCR and lists one record per CDR3 protein. This sample has roughly 58,000 distinct CDR3 sequences; under 55% occur once, and the top ten carry around 2.3%. Overall study findings and caveats: Patients shared approximately 30 CD8+ CDR3 sequences with controls.

The germline V gene has CDR1 LNHDA and CDR2 SQIVND (reference sequence). Trimming removed 6 bases at V and 5 bases at J, with 14 bases between. This CDR3 spans 14 amino acids. The clonotype comes from a human donor in good health, serving as a control. Sequenced sample: sorted CD4+, CD8+, or CD8+CD57+ T cells (not recorded which) from PBMCs. The chain combines TRBV19 with TRBJ2-1; D might be TRBD1 (5 bases). The CDR3 DNA follows: TGTGCCAGTAGCCATAACACCAGGGACAATGAGCAGTTCTTC. It specifies CASSHNTRDNEQFF.